This TCR beta chain was profiled in a study of blood T cell repertoires in COVID-19. Generated by immunoSEQ multiplex PCR, the TCRdb table keeps only in-frame clones and is missing some. Of over 200,000 clones in the sample, roughly 86% are singletons; the top ten hold over 2%. The CDR3 contains 14 residues. CDR1 and CDR2 from the germline V gene are MDHEN and SYDVKM. With V trimmed by 4 bases and J by 2 bases, 2 bases remained unmatched. This clonotype was obtained from a woman in her 50s with acute or convalescent COVID-19. V gene TRBV28 combines with J gene TRBJ2-1; 7 bases align to TRBD2. The sample comprised peripheral blood. CDR3: CASSSLAAYNEQFF. The DNA for the CDR3 is TGTGCCAGCAGTTCTCTAGCGGCCTACAATGAGCAGTTCTTC.